A selection of T cell receptor beta chains follows, all from one sample in a study of shared clonotypes between healthy human individuals. The repertoire was sequenced with immunoSEQ multiplex PCR; TCRdb's copy has only in-frame clones and lacks some. The table lists 2,500,000 or so clones, approximately 94% of them singletons. Source material: naive CD4+ T cells sorted from blood. Receptor source: a man between 18 and 29 years old in good health. The CDR3 runs from the conserved cysteine through the conserved F or W. The D gene is left open where the match is weak. Rows give clone size only sometimes, using once, few, many, or a class for an expanded clone.

abundance,v_gene,d_gene,j_gene,CDR3aa,CDR3nt
-,TRBV19,-,TRBJ2-7,CASSIDPARNEQYF,TGTGCCAGTAGTATAGATCCGGCTAGGAACGAGCAGTACTTC
-,TRBV19,TRBD1,TRBJ1-5,CASRRPGQGSNQPQHF,TGTGCCAGTAGGAGACCGGGACAGGGAAGCAATCAGCCCCAGCATTTT
-,TRBV30,-,TRBJ2-2,CAWDQGGELFF,TGTGCCTGGGACCAAGGGGGGGAGCTGTTTTTT
-,TRBV9,-,TRBJ2-1,CASSVVLASNEQFF,TGTGCCAGCAGCGTAGTTCTAGCTTCTAATGAGCAGTTCTTC
-,TRBV7-7,-,TRBJ1-6,CASSLGRNSPLHF,TGTGCTAGCAGCCTCGGGAGAAATTCACCCCTCCACTTT
-,TRBV5-1,TRBD1,TRBJ1-5,CASSLGDSFNQPQHF,TGCGCCAGCAGCCTGGGGGACAGTTTCAATCAGCCCCAGCATTTT
-,TRBV19,TRBD1,TRBJ2-2,CASSTGGNTGELFF,TGTGCCAGTAGTACAGGGGGCAACACCGGGGAGCTGTTTTTT
-,TRBV25-1,-,TRBJ1-3,CASSGQGRNTIYF,TGTGCCAGCAGCGGTCAGGGCAGAAACACCATATATTTT
few,TRBV6-5,-,TRBJ2-2,CASSYVTGELFF,TGTGCCAGCAGTTATGTGACCGGGGAGCTGTTTTTT
once,TRBV30,-,TRBJ1-1,CAWSVPGQSSVDAFF,TGTGCCTGGAGTGTTCCCGGACAGAGTTCGGTTGATGCTTTCTTT
-,TRBV10-3,-,TRBJ1-5,CAIRTHPNQPQHF,TGTGCCATCAGAACCCACCCTAATCAGCCCCAGCATTTT
-,TRBV19,-,TRBJ1-2,CASKTRDNYGYTF,TGTGCCAGTAAAACCCGGGACAACTATGGCTACACCTTC
few,TRBV7-3,-,TRBJ1-1,CASSLRQNTEAFF,TGTGCCAGCAGCTTAAGACAGAACACTGAAGCTTTCTTT
-,TRBV7-6,-,TRBJ1-2,CASSLAPPGTPTSNYGYTF,TGTGCCAGCAGCTTAGCCCCACCTGGTACACCTACTTCTAACTATGGCTACACCTTC
-,TRBV10-3,TRBD1,TRBJ2-7,CAIWTGTDYEQYF,TGTGCCATATGGACCGGGACAGACTACGAGCAGTACTTC
few,TRBV6-5,-,TRBJ1-1,CATTARNRNNAFF,TGTGCCACCACAGCTAGGAATCGCAATAATGCTTTCTTT
-,TRBV28,TRBD1,TRBJ2-2,CASSSPGGPNTGELFF,TGTGCCAGCAGTTCGCCAGGGGGCCCGAACACCGGGGAGCTGTTTTTT
once,TRBV10-3,TRBD1,TRBJ1-2,CAISGKGQNSPYGYTF,TGTGCCATCAGTGGAAAGGGACAGAACTCCCCTTATGGCTACACCTTC
-,TRBV5-3,-,TRBJ2-7,CARSPRHHQRAGPYEQYF,TGTGCCAGAAGTCCCAGACATCATCAAAGGGCGGGGCCCTACGAGCAGTACTTC
once,TRBV19,-,TRBJ2-2,CASSIWGAGELFF,TGTGCCAGTAGTATATGGGGTGCCGGGGAGCTGTTTTTT
-,TRBV11-1,-,TRBJ2-7,CASSLYYEEQYF,TGTGCCAGCAGCTTATATTACGAAGAGCAGTACTTC
-,TRBV28,-,TRBJ1-5,CASSSPQGYNQPQHF,TGTGCCAGCAGTTCCCCACAGGGTTACAATCAGCCCCAGCATTTT
-,TRBV5-4,-,TRBJ2-3,CASSLKGVDTQYF,TGTGCCAGCAGCTTAAAAGGGGTAGATACGCAGTATTTT
-,TRBV6-6,TRBD2,TRBJ2-7,CASRPTGTSGYEQYF,TGTGCCAGCAGGCCGACCGGGACTAGCGGCTACGAGCAGTACTTC
-,TRBV28,-,TRBJ1-5,CASSSPGVLTQPQHF,TGTGCCAGCAGCTCCCCAGGCGTTCTTACCCAGCCCCAGCATTTT
-,TRBV28,TRBD2,TRBJ2-3,CASSLIEWGAGAADTQYF,TGTGCCAGCAGTTTAATAGAGTGGGGAGCGGGGGCCGCAGATACGCAGTATTTT
-,TRBV19,-,TRBJ2-3,CASSIKTDTDTQYF,TGTGCCAGTAGTATTAAGACGGACACAGATACGCAGTATTTT
once,TRBV15,-,TRBJ2-2,CATSGGLPTGELFF,TGTGCCACCAGCGGGGGGCTCCCCACCGGGGAGCTGTTTTTT
-,TRBV7-8,-,TRBJ1-5,CASSLDSGPTNQPQHF,TGTGCCAGCAGCTTAGACTCAGGGCCCACGAATCAGCCCCAGCATTTT
-,TRBV5-4,TRBD1,TRBJ1-3,CASSLESGGWNTIYF,TGTGCCAGCAGCTTGGAATCAGGGGGTTGGAACACCATATATTTT
-,TRBV5-1,TRBD1,TRBJ2-2,CASSTPGQGHGELFF,TGCGCCAGCAGTACTCCGGGACAGGGTCACGGGGAGCTGTTTTTT
-,TRBV5-8,-,TRBJ1-5,CASSFWTGNQPQHF,TGTGCCAGCAGCTTTTGGACCGGTAATCAGCCCCAGCATTTT
once,TRBV27,-,TRBJ1-5,CASSLTRENSQPQHF,TGTGCCAGCAGTTTAACCAGGGAAAATTCTCAGCCCCAGCATTTT
-,TRBV7-9,-,TRBJ2-5,CASSQQVKETQYF,TGTGCCAGCAGCCAACAGGTTAAGGAGACCCAGTACTTC
-,TRBV15,-,TRBJ2-7,CATSRTKNGPATKEQYF,TGTGCCACCAGCAGAACAAAGAACGGGCCGGCTACAAAAGAGCAGTACTTC
-,TRBV5-1,-,TRBJ2-7,CASSLARNEQYF,TGCGCCAGCAGCTTGGCCAGGAACGAGCAGTACTTC
-,TRBV10-3,-,TRBJ2-7,CAISATSYEQYF,TGTGCCATCAGTGCTACCTCCTACGAGCAGTACTTC
-,TRBV28,-,TRBJ1-5,CASDFRSNQPQHF,TGTGCCAGCGATTTTCGTTCGAATCAGCCCCAGCATTTT
once,TRBV6-5,TRBD1,TRBJ1-6,CASSYGQGAYNSPLHF,TGTGCCAGCAGTTACGGACAGGGGGCTTATAATTCACCCCTCCACTTT
-,TRBV6-1,-,TRBJ2-7,CASSGRMDYEQYF,TGTGCCAGCAGTGGACGGATGGACTACGAGCAGTACTTC
-,TRBV9,TRBD1,TRBJ2-6,CASSLGQGASSSGANVLTF,TGTGCCAGCAGCCTGGGACAGGGGGCCTCCTCATCTGGGGCCAACGTCCTGACTTTC